The next 6 T cell receptor beta chains were all read from a single sample in a study of T cell responses to AZD1222 COVID-19 vaccine. Sequenced by immunoSEQ multiplex PCR; TCRdb stores in-frame clones only, minus some. Of about 63,000 clones listed, about 85% are singletons. The sequences come from peripheral blood, collected on day 0 of AZD1222 vaccination. The receptors were gathered from an adult in good health.

This clone was detected only a few times. The V call is TRBV6-5, the J call TRBJ1-2; no clear D. Germline lookup yields CDR1 MNHEY and CDR2 SVGAGI. V was cut by 7 bases and J by 6 bases, with 18 bases left in between. CDR3 length equals 14 residues. The CDR3 reads CASTPEYWLHGYTF. The CDR3 bases are TGTGCCAGCACTCCCGAATATTGGTTACATGGCTACACCTTC.

This chain links TRBV28 with TRBJ2-1; D tentatively reads TRBD1 or TRBD2 (6 bases each). Germline loops: CDR1 MDHEN, CDR2 SYDVKM. V lost 7 bases, J lost 6 bases, and 16 bases lay in between. The CDR3 sequence is 14 residues long. The CDR3 sequence is CASIRGGLRNEQFF. The CDR3 DNA follows: TGTGCCAGCATCCGTGGGGGGCTTCGCAATGAGCAGTTCTTC.

The CDR3, as DNA: TGTGCCAGCAGACGACAGGGAGGTCAGCCCCAGCATTTT. It translates to CASRRQGGQPQHF. The chain combines TRBV12-3 or TRBV12-4 with TRBJ1-5, with 7 positions matching TRBD1. V trimming: 6 bases; J trimming: 6 bases; junction bases outside the gene matches: 5. This CDR3 contains 13 residues.

The chain couples TRBV3-1 (or the pseudogene TRBV3-2) to TRBJ2-7; 9 bases fit TRBD1. The CDR3 loop spans 15 amino acids. Germline CDR1 reads LGHDT; CDR2 reads YNNKEL (reference sequence). V lost 4 bases to trimming and J lost 6 bases; unmatched junction nucleotides: 10. The CDR3 loop is CASSLGDRVFGEQYF. In DNA, the CDR3 is TGTGCCAGCAGCCTCGGGGACAGGGTCTTTGGCGAGCAGTACTTC.

The V gene is TRBV11-1, the J gene TRBJ1-1; D is ambiguous. CDR1 and CDR2 (germline): SGHAT, FQDESV (reference sequence). The length of the CDR3 is 15 residues. The V and J ends lost 1 base and 3 bases respectively, with 12 bases between them. In DNA form, the CDR3 reads TGTGCCAGCAGCTTAGAGGCCAGCCACTACACTGAAGCTTTCTTT. Encoded protein: CASSLEASHYTEAFF.

The chain links TRBV9 to TRBJ2-5; D is undetermined. The CDR3 runs 15 residues. Germline values: CDR1 SGDLS, CDR2 YYNGEE. V dropped 4 bases and J dropped 1 base, with 14 bases sitting between them. CDR3 sequence (DNA): TGTGCCAGCAGCCTAGAAACAGCGTCCCAAGAGACCCAGTACTTC. It translates to CASSLETASQETQYF.